The 2 T cell receptor beta chains listed next were all sequenced from one sample in a study of shared clonotypes between healthy human individuals. The table came from immunoSEQ multiplex PCR; TCRdb's copy has only in-frame clones and leaves some out. The table includes around 99,000 clones, over 60% detected once. The sample consisted of memory CD8+ T cells sorted from blood. Subset of the sample: CD45RO+ cells pooled with CCR7-negative TemRA cells. Receptor source: a man in his thirties or forties in good health.

The chain combines TRBV28 with TRBJ2-2, with D uncertain. Per the germline V gene, CDR1 is MDHEN and CDR2 is SYDVKM. V lost 7 bases and J 4 bases, leaving 13 bases between the germline ends. This CDR3 has 14 residues. CDR3 residues: CASKVQLPTGELFF. For the CDR3, the DNA is TGTGCCAGCAAGGTACAACTACCCACCGGGGAGCTGTTTTTT.

The chain employs TRBV6-1 and TRBJ2-7; tentative D call: TRBD1 (5 bases). Germline V CDR1 and CDR2: MNHNS, SASEGT. Between the trimmed V and J ends, which lost 4 bases and 1 base, there was a span of 14 bases. The CDR3 spans 15 residues. Here the CDR3 reads CASSGIQGESYEQYF. DNA of the CDR3: TGTGCCAGCAGTGGGATTCAGGGTGAATCCTACGAGCAGTACTTC.